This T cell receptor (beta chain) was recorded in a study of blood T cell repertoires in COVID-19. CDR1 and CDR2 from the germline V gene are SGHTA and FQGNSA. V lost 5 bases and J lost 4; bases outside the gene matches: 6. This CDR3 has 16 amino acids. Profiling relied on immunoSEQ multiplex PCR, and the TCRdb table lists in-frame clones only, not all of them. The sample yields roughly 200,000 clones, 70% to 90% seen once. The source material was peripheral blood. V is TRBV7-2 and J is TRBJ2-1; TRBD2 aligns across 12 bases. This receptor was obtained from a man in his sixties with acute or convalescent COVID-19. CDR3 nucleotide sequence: TGTGCCAGCAGCACAACTAGCGGGGGGCCATACAATGAGCAGTTCTTC. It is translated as CASSTTSGGPYNEQFF.